The 20 T cell receptor beta chains below come from one sample, sequenced in a study of T cells in tumors after PD-1 blockade (dated by TCRdb to about 2019). In light of the paper, this sample's time point label describes: before anti-PD-1 therapy. The library relied on the immunoSEQ multiplex PCR assay. As stored in TCRdb, this immuneACCESS dataset retains in-frame rearrangements with V and J assigned. A fraction of the clones does not appear; measured against another copy, unresolved V genes explain less than half of the discrepancy, and the remainder lacks a known reason. Here the sample has 54,000 or so clones; just under 80% occur a single time. The biggest ten clones account for roughly 13% of the sample. This specimen was PBMCs, taken before anti-PD-1 treatment. The receptors were sampled from a human donor with basal cell carcinoma.

This clone was counted between two and nine times. The chain carries TRBV10-2 and TRBJ2-7; 8 bases line up with TRBD1. The CDR3 contains 12 residues. With 10 bases clipped from V and 5 bases from J, the junction kept 7 bases outside the gene matches. Germline V gene sequence: CDR1 WSHSY, CDR2 SAAADI. CDR3 nucleotide sequence: TGCGCCACCTCGACAGGGGTCCACGAGCAGTACTTC. This sequence encodes CATSTGVHEQYF.

This chain connects TRBV19 to TRBJ2-1; 7 bases map to TRBD1. Trimming cost V 1 base and J 10 bases; bases outside gene matches: 13. The CDR3 extends over 16 amino acids. In germline, CDR1 is LNHDA, CDR2 SQIVND (reference sequence). The CDR3 region has the DNA TGTGCCAGTAGTATAGCAACAGGGGCGCGCCTTGGAGAGCAGTTCTTC. It codes for CASSIATGARLGEQFF.

The V gene is TRBV10-3, the J gene TRBJ2-7, with 8 bases that match TRBD2. CDR3 size: 15 residues. CDR1 is ENHRY, CDR2 SYGVKD, per germline. The V segment lost 0 bases and the J segment 2 bases; nucleotides outside the gene matches: 3. The CDR3 bases are TGTGCCATCAGTGAGTCGACTAGCGTAACCTACGAGCAGTACTTC. Translated, it gives CAISESTSVTYEQYF.

V is TRBV27 and J is TRBJ1-1; D remains unclear. The CDR3 consists of 20 residues. V lost 0 bases to trimming and J lost 1 base, with 24 bases between them. The germline CDR1 and CDR2 sequences are MNHEY and SMNVEV (reference sequence). Here the CDR3 reads CASSLSLVVLLSNRNTEAFF. The CDR3 coding sequence is TGTGCCAGCAGTTTATCCCTAGTGGTCCTATTGAGTAATAGGAACACTGAAGCTTTCTTT.

The V and J genes are TRBV30 and TRBJ1-5, with D hard to call. CDR3 size: 16 residues. V lost 2 bases to trimming and J lost 1 base, with 15 bases between them. The germline V gene has CDR1 GTSNPN and CDR2 SVGIG (reference sequence). This chain's CDR3 is CAWSLGSLGSNQPQHF. DNA for the CDR3: TGTGCCTGGAGTCTAGGATCCCTGGGGAGCAATCAGCCCCAGCATTTT.

This clone was counted a single time. The gene calls are TRBV18 and TRBJ1-1; D is unclear. This CDR3 is built from 13 residues. Trimming stripped 4 bases from V and 8 bases from J, with 14 bases between. Germline values: CDR1 KGHSH, CDR2 LQKENI. The CDR3 nucleotides read TGTGCCAGCTCACTTGCGGTCAGTGCCGAAGCTTTCTTT. This sequence encodes CASSLAVSAEAFF. Using reference TRBV18 and TRBJ1-1 for the parts outside the CDR3, the full variable domain is NAGVMQNPRHLVRRRGQEARLRCSPMKGHSHVYWYRQLPEEGLKFMVYLQKENIIDESGMPKERFSAEFPKEGPSILRIQQVVRGDSAAYFCASSLAVSAEAFFGQGTRLTVV.

This clone occurred once. The chain employs TRBV6-4 and TRBJ2-5; possible D gene TRBD2, 7 bases. Germline V gene lookup returns CDR1 MRHNA and CDR2 SNTAGT. The CDR3 spans 17 residues. Trimming took 6 bases from V and 2 from J, leaving 22 bases between them. This CDR3 reads CASSAGGQGQRQETQYF. The CDR3 DNA reads as TGTGCCAGCAGCGCCGGGGGGCAGGGACAAAGGCAAGAGACCCAGTACTTC.

The V call is TRBV2, the J call TRBJ2-3; 7 bases line up with TRBD2. The V and J ends lost 7 bases and 4 bases, in that order; junction bases with no gene match: 11. Germline V gene data show CDR1 as SNHLY and CDR2 as FYNNEI. The CDR3 length is 15 residues. The CDR3 sequence is CASTMNGLDADTQYF. In DNA, the CDR3 is TGTGCCAGCACCATGAATGGACTAGACGCAGATACGCAGTATTTT.

The rearrangement uses TRBV6-5 and TRBJ2-7; TRBD1 agrees at 10 bases. Germline CDR1 reads MNHEY; CDR2 reads SVGAGI. The junction had 5 bases not matched to a gene; V was cut back by 5 bases and J by 4 bases. This CDR3 is built from 14 residues. CDR3 residues: CASSRTGGGYEQYF. For the CDR3, the DNA is TGTGCCAGCAGTCGGACAGGGGGAGGGTACGAGCAGTACTTC.

This clone was picked up a small number of times. This rearrangement joins TRBV7-2 to TRBJ2-5; D gene unclear. Trimming stripped 5 bases from V and 8 bases from J, with 12 bases between. This CDR3 is 12 amino acids long. CDR1 and CDR2 (germline): SGHTA, FQGNSA. In nucleotides, the CDR3 is TGTGCCAGCAGCACCCCTCCGAATACCCAGTACTTC. Amino acid sequence: CASSTPPNTQYF. The entire variable domain, with the rest obtained from reference TRBV7-2 and TRBJ2-5, is as follows: GAGVSQSPSNKVTEKGKDVELRCDPISGHTALYWYRQSLGQGLEFLIYFQGNSAPDKSGLPSDRFSAERTGGSVSTLTIQRTQQEDSAVYLCASSTPPNTQYFGPGTRLLVL.

The chain recombines TRBV30 with TRBJ2-1; TRBD2 aligns across 8 bases. Germline CDR1 and CDR2: GTSNPN and SVGIG (reference sequence). The V and J ends lost 6 bases and 7 bases, in that order; junction bases with no gene match: 2. This CDR3 is 11 amino acids long. The CDR3 is CACTGGNEQFF. In nucleotides, the CDR3 is TGTGCCTGTACGGGGGGGAATGAGCAGTTCTTC.

The CDR3: CASSPKTGIMRDTQYF. CDR3 coding DNA: TGCGCCAGCAGCCCAAAGACAGGGATTATGCGAGATACGCAGTATTTT. The chain couples TRBV5-1 to TRBJ2-3, with 7 nucleotides matching TRBD1. Germline V gene lookup returns CDR1 SGHRS and CDR2 YFSETQ. J lost 5 bases, V lost 4 bases, and 13 bases had no gene match. This CDR3 is built from 16 residues. Full variable domain (outside the CDR3, taken from reference TRBV5-1 and TRBJ2-3): KAGVTQTPRYLIKTRGQQVTLSCSPISGHRSVSWYQQTPGQGLQFLFEYFSETQRNKGNFPGRFSGRQFSNSRSEMNVSTLELGDSALYLCASSPKTGIMRDTQYFGPGTRLTVL.

V gene TRBV6-1 combines with J gene TRBJ2-3, with 8 bases aligning to TRBD1. CDR1 and CDR2 from the germline V gene are MNHNS and SASEGT. The CDR3 length is 16 residues. Trimming at V came to 3 bases and at J to 3 bases, leaving 8 bases not matched to a gene. As DNA, the CDR3 is TGTGCCAGCAGTGATACCCCAGGGGGCGCGACAGATACGCAGTATTTT. Encoded protein: CASSDTPGGATDTQYF.

The chain carries TRBV6-5 and TRBJ1-2, with D possibly matching TRBD1 (6 bases). V was pared by 0 bases and J by 8 bases, with 19 bases between. Germline assignment: CDR1 MNHEY and CDR2 SVGAGI. The CDR3 runs 16 residues. The CDR3 sequence is CASSYSGGKGMKGYTF. As DNA, the CDR3 is TGTGCCAGCAGTTACTCTGGGGGCAAAGGGATGAAGGGCTACACCTTC.

The genes are TRBV2 and TRBJ2-1, with D possibly being TRBD1 (6 bases). CDR3 length: 14 amino acids. CDR1 and CDR2 (germline): SNHLY, FYNNEI. Trimming removed 8 bases from V and 4 bases from J, with 15 bases in between. Here the CDR3 DNA reads TGTGCCAGCGTCCGTGGGGGCGGTTACAATGAGCAGTTCTTC. This codes for CASVRGGGYNEQFF. Based on the CDR3 plus reference TRBV2 and TRBJ2-1, the full variable domain is EPEVTQTPSHQVTQMGQEVILRCVPISNHLYFYWYRQILGQKVEFLVSFYNNEISEKSEIFDDQFSVERPDGSNFTLKIRSTKLEDSAMYFCASVRGGGYNEQFFGPGTRLTVL.

The table lists this clone with a few counts. CDR3 residues: CAIELGAPGASPLHF. CDR3 in DNA: TGTGCTATTGAGCTCGGGGCTCCTGGGGCTTCACCCCTCCACTTT. The chain joins TRBV2 to TRBJ1-6; D perhaps matches TRBD1 (5 bases). The CDR3 is 15 residues long. Germline CDR1 SNHLY, CDR2 FYNNEI.

This chain uses TRBV6-5 with TRBJ2-5; possibly TRBD1 for D (6 bases). The CDR3 extends over 13 amino acids. Germline-derived CDR1 and CDR2 are MNHEY and SVGAGI. V lost 8 bases and J 3 bases, leaving 13 bases between the germline ends. CDR3 bases: TGTGCCAGCTCATGGGGACAAAAAGAGACCCAGTACTTC. It translates to CASSWGQKETQYF.

CDR3 nucleotides: TGCAGCGCTCGACAGGGGCAAGAGACCCAGTACTTC. Amino acid sequence: CSARQGQETQYF. The rearrangement links TRBV29-1 to TRBJ2-5; 8 bases agree with TRBD1. This CDR3 is built from 12 residues. The V segment lost 7 bases and the J segment 2 bases; nucleotides outside the gene matches: 3. Per the germline V gene, CDR1 is SQVTM and CDR2 is ANQGSEA.

The chain recombines TRBV10-2 with TRBJ2-1; 15 bases fit TRBD2. The CDR3 runs to 14 residues. Germline trimming cut 6 bases from V and 7 bases from J; bases unmatched to any gene: 1. CDR1 and CDR2 (germline): WSHSY, SAAADI. CDR3 residues: CASRGLAGGNEQFF. DNA for the CDR3: TGCGCCAGCAGAGGACTAGCGGGGGGGAATGAGCAGTTCTTC.

This clone was picked up a small number of times. The gene calls are TRBV27 and TRBJ1-2; maybe TRBD1 (5 bases). Germline V gene sequence: CDR1 MNHEY, CDR2 SMNVEV (reference sequence). With 6 bases removed from V and 5 bases from J, the gap between germline ends came to 13 bases. This CDR3 is built from 13 residues. The chain's CDR3 is CASRRDARYGYTF. The CDR3 DNA is TGTGCCAGCAGGAGGGACGCACGTTATGGCTACACCTTC.